The 13 T cell receptor beta chains below were found in one sample sequenced in a study of CD8 T cells in Susac syndrome. Random hexamers were used to reverse transcribe an amount of roughly 0.45 to 1 ug RNA. TCRdb fed the immunoSEQ multiplex PCR reads into MiXCR, producing one record per CDR3 protein. The data contain roughly 44,000 distinct CDR3 sequences, 90% to 95% of them singletons. Sequenced sample: CD8+ T cells from PBMCs. The receptors here all came from a human donor in good health.

This rearrangement joins TRBV5-1 to TRBJ1-5; D ambiguous. With 2 bases removed from V and 7 bases from J, the gap between germline ends came to 10 bases. Germline CDR1 is SGHRS and CDR2 is YFSETQ. CDR3 length equals 13 residues. CDR3 amino acids: CASSFGPGQPQHF. The CDR3 DNA is TGCGCCAGCAGCTTCGGCCCGGGGCAGCCCCAGCATTTT.

This chain joins TRBV28 and TRBJ2-3, with D maybe TRBD2 (5 bases). Germline CDR1 reads MDHEN; CDR2 reads SYDVKM. Trimming left V 7 bases short and J 2 bases short, with 16 bases between. The CDR3 is 15 residues long. This CDR3 reads CASTPTRRTTDTQYF. The CDR3, as DNA: TGTGCCAGCACTCCCACTAGACGGACCACAGATACGCAGTATTTT.

This chain links TRBV28 with TRBJ1-2; weak D call: TRBD1 (6 bases). This CDR3 is 12 amino acids long. Trimming shortened V by 5 bases and J by 8 bases, and 12 bases separated the two germline ends. Germline loops: CDR1 MDHEN, CDR2 SYDVKM. CDR3 sequence: CASSLWTEGYTF. The CDR3, as DNA: TGTGCCAGCAGTCTCTGGACAGAAGGCTACACCTTC.

This chain links TRBV29-1 with TRBJ2-5; no definite D call. Trimming shortened V by 6 bases and J by 5 bases, and 13 bases separated the two germline ends. CDR1 and CDR2 (germline): SQVTM, ANQGSEA. CDR3 length: 12 residues. The CDR3 is CSVRGVQETQYF. CDR3 DNA sequence: TGCAGCGTAAGAGGAGTTCAGGAGACCCAGTACTTC.

This chain connects TRBV30 to TRBJ2-1; D is unresolved. V lost 0 bases to trimming and J lost 6 bases, with 12 bases between them. There are 14 residues in the CDR3. Germline V lookup: CDR1 GTSNPN, CDR2 SVGIG (reference sequence). The CDR3 DNA reads TGTGCCTGGAGTGTAAACTACCCGCTCAATGAGCAGTTCTTC. It is translated as CAWSVNYPLNEQFF.

V gene TRBV12-3 or TRBV12-4 combines with J gene TRBJ2-7; D gene uncertain. V shed 1 base and J shed 2 bases, with 9 bases lying between them. CDR3 length equals 14 residues. CDR3 in DNA: TGTGCCAGCAGTTTAGGACTTGAAACCTACGAGCAGTACTTC. This codes for CASSLGLETYEQYF.

The rearrangement links TRBV7-2 to TRBJ2-1; TRBD2 matches 9 bases. Trimming cost V 1 base and J 0 bases; bases outside gene matches: 7. Germline V gives CDR1 SGHTA, CDR2 FQGNSA. The CDR3 contains 18 residues. The CDR3 DNA reads as TGTGCCAGCAGCTTAGTAGTGTTTAGCGGGAGCTCCTACAATGAGCAGTTCTTC. This codes for CASSLVVFSGSSYNEQFF.

The J gene is TRBJ2-4, the V gene TRBV3-1, with a possible D match to TRBD1 (6 bases). This CDR3 region has 19 residues. In germline, CDR1 is LGHDT, CDR2 YNNKEL (reference sequence). Between the trimmed V and J ends, which lost 0 bases and 0 bases, there was a span of 18 bases. The CDR3 spells CASSQEVTDRLLAKNIQYF. Written as DNA, the CDR3 is TGTGCCAGCAGCCAAGAGGTGACTGACAGGTTGCTAGCCAAAAACATTCAGTACTTC.

The chain uses TRBV20-1 and TRBJ1-1; D ambiguous. V lost 6 bases and J lost 6, with 11 bases in between. This CDR3 has 11 residues. The germline V gene encodes CDR1 DFQATT and CDR2 SNEGSKA (reference sequence). The CDR3 DNA reads as TGCAGTGCAACGCAGGTGGCTGAAGCTTTCTTT. It is translated as CSATQVAEAFF.

This rearrangement joins TRBV5-6 to TRBJ1-2; 9 positions agree with TRBD1. With 3 bases clipped from V and 8 bases from J, the junction kept 5 bases outside the gene matches. Germline V gene data show CDR1 as SGHDT and CDR2 as YYEEEE. The CDR3 has 13 residues. CDR3 DNA sequence: TGTGCCAGCAGCTCGTCACAGGGGGCCGGCTACACCTTC. Translating gives CASSSSQGAGYTF.

This clonotype has a single count. This rearrangement joins TRBV4-2 to TRBJ2-6, with 7 bases identical to TRBD2. The CDR3 spans 19 residues. J lost 2 bases, V lost 0 bases, and 10 bases had no gene match. Germline V gene sequence: CDR1 LGHNA, CDR2 YNFKEQ. CDR3 residues: CASSQEVLALHPGANVLTF. CDR3 coding DNA: TGTGCCAGCAGCCAAGAGGTACTAGCGCTTCATCCTGGGGCCAACGTCCTGACTTTC.

The rearrangement joins TRBV6-5 to TRBJ2-7, with 8 bases identical to TRBD2. The CDR3 contains 12 residues. The V gene end was trimmed by 9 bases and the J gene end by 6 bases; junction bases not matched to a gene: 7. The V gene's germline CDR1 is MNHEY and CDR2 SVGAGI. CDR3 in amino acids: CASQAGLGEQYF. As DNA, the CDR3 is TGTGCCAGTCAAGCGGGACTAGGCGAGCAGTACTTC.

This clonotype was observed a single time. This chain links TRBV15 with TRBJ2-5, with D possibly matching TRBD1 (6 bases). The CDR3 is 14 amino acids. Germline V gene lookup returns CDR1 LNHNV and CDR2 YYDKDF (reference sequence). V was clipped by 2 bases and J by 5 bases, with 12 bases between them. DNA of the CDR3: TGTGCCACCAGCAGAAACCCAGGGGCGGAGACCCAGTACTTC. It encodes CATSRNPGAETQYF.